A selection of T cell receptor beta chains follows, all from one sample in a study of blood T cell repertoires in COVID-19. Profiled with immunoSEQ multiplex PCR; TCRdb holds only in-frame clones, not every one. The sample yields approximately 120,000 clones, roughly 86% seen once. The sequenced sample consisted of peripheral blood. The receptors derive from a human donor in a cohort sampled during active COVID-19. Both conserved end residues are part of each CDR3. D genes are given only for firm matches. The listing skips clone size in some rows; elsewhere it reads once, few, many or a size class.

len | j_gene | abundance | v_gene | d_gene | CDR3nt | CDR3aa
15 | TRBJ2-7 | NA | TRBV4-1 | NA | TGCGCCAGCAGCCAAGGTTTCCAGGTCTCCTACGAGCAGTACTTC | CASSQGFQVSYEQYF
14 | TRBJ1-1 | NA | TRBV4-2 | NA | TGTGCCAGCAGCCAACCTACAGGGTTGACTGAAGCTTTCTTT | CASSQPTGLTEAFF
15 | TRBJ2-7 | NA | TRBV27 | TRBD2 | TGTGCCAGCAGTTTGACGGGGGGAATAACCTACGAGCAGTACTTC | CASSLTGGITYEQYF
14 | TRBJ2-7 | NA | TRBV27 | TRBD1 | TGTGCCAGCAGGGGGACAGGGGGGCTCTACGAGCAGTACTTC | CASRGTGGLYEQYF
13 | TRBJ2-5 | NA | TRBV10-1 | NA | TGCGCCAGCAGCTCAGGACTGTTAGAGACCCAGTACTTC | CASSSGLLETQYF
14 | TRBJ1-5 | NA | TRBV19 | NA | TGTGCCAGTAGTCCTCGGGGGGCCAATCAGCCCCAGCATTTT | CASSPRGANQPQHF
11 | TRBJ2-1 | NA | TRBV20-1 | NA | TGCAGTGCTCGGACCCGGGGGGAGCAGTTCTTC | CSARTRGEQFF
15 | TRBJ2-3 | NA | TRBV4-1 | NA | TGCGCCAGCAGCCAAGGGGTCAGGGCAGGAGATACGCAGTATTTT | CASSQGVRAGDTQYF
14 | TRBJ1-2 | NA | TRBV4-1 | TRBD1 | TGCGCCAGCAGCCTAGACAGGGTGAGTTATGGCTACACCTTC | CASSLDRVSYGYTF
14 | TRBJ1-2 | NA | TRBV14 | TRBD1 | TGTGCCAGCAGCCTGGGACAGGGACCCTATGGCTACACCTTC | CASSLGQGPYGYTF
19 | TRBJ2-3 | once | TRBV5-1 | TRBD2 | TGCGCCAGTCGGAGGACTAGCGGGGGGGCCCCACGTCGCACAGATACGCAGTATTTT | CASRRTSGGAPRRTDTQYF
16 | TRBJ2-4 | NA | TRBV5-6 | NA | TGTGCCAGCAGCTTGGGGCCGCCAACAACCAAAAACATTCAGTACTTC | CASSLGPPTTKNIQYF
15 | TRBJ1-4 | NA | TRBV16 | NA | TGTGCCAGCAGCCCCCTAGGTACAACTAATGAAAAACTGTTTTTT | CASSPLGTTNEKLFF
14 | TRBJ2-7 | NA | TRBV19 | NA | TGTGCCAGTAGTCCCCGACAGGCCAACTACGAGCAGTACTTC | CASSPRQANYEQYF
17 | TRBJ1-2 | once | TRBV20-1 | NA | TGCAGTGCTAGTGCCCGGGACAAGTCCCCCATGGTATACGGCTACACCTTC | CSASARDKSPMVYGYTF
17 | TRBJ2-7 | NA | TRBV6-2/TRBV6-3 | TRBD2 | TGTGCCAGCAGTTTTTCCCCCGGGCTAGCGGGGGGATGGGAGCAGTACTTC | CASSFSPGLAGGWEQYF
14 | TRBJ1-4 | once | TRBV7-2 | NA | TGTGCCAGCGCCCAGGGCAGAAAGAATGAAAAACTGTTTTTT | CASAQGRKNEKLFF
16 | TRBJ2-2 | NA | TRBV4-1 | NA | TGCGCCAGCAGCCAAGAAACAAGGAGAAACACCGGGGAGCTGTTTTTT | CASSQETRRNTGELFF
14 | TRBJ1-3 | NA | TRBV6-5 | TRBD1 | TGTGCCAGCAGTACCAGACAGGGGGCCAACACCATATATTTT | CASSTRQGANTIYF
14 | TRBJ2-3 | NA | TRBV5-1 | TRBD2 | TGCGCCAGTTCTAGCGGGGGGAACACAGATACGCAGTATTTT | CASSSGGNTDTQYF
13 | TRBJ1-2 | NA | TRBV29-1 | TRBD1 | TGCAGCGTTGAGAACGGACAGGTTGGGGGCTACACCTTC | CSVENGQVGGYTF
13 | TRBJ2-3 | NA | TRBV3-1/TRBV3-2 | NA | TGTGCCAGCAGCCCCCGGGGAGGAGATACGCAGTATTTT | CASSPRGGDTQYF
17 | TRBJ2-2 | NA | TRBV7-8 | TRBD1 | TGTGCCAGCAGCGCCAGACAGGGGGGGGCGAACACCGGGGAGCTGTTTTTT | CASSARQGGANTGELFF
11 | TRBJ1-1 | NA | TRBV7-9 | TRBD1 | TGTGCCAGCAGCCGGGACAGTGAAGCTTTCTTT | CASSRDSEAFF
16 | TRBJ1-2 | NA | TRBV5-1 | NA | TGCGCCAGCAGCCCATGGATTTTTCCCCGCGGCGCGGGCTACACCTTC | CASSPWIFPRGAGYTF
15 | TRBJ2-2 | NA | TRBV9 | TRBD2 | TGTGCCAGCAAAGCGGGGGCCGCGAACACCGGGGAGCTGTTTTTT | CASKAGAANTGELFF